The 12 T cell receptor beta chains reported below all come from one sample, sequenced in a study of cytomegalovirus exposure and HLA in healthy donors. The PCR contained 60 Vbeta and 13 Jbeta primers. Using immunoSEQ multiplex PCR, the repertoire was profiled, and TCRdb retains in-frame clones only, with some absent. This table has approximately 180,000 clones, roughly 12% appearing once. The sample comprised PBMCs. The source is a man between 50 and 59 years old in good health and CMV-seropositive.

This clone was detected a few times. This chain links TRBV5-1 with TRBJ1-5; tentatively, D is TRBD1 (6 bases). Germline CDR1 and CDR2: SGHRS and YFSETQ. The CDR3 consists of 15 residues. V was shortened by 1 base and J by 7 bases, with 15 bases between the two germline ends. Here the CDR3 reads CASSLRGGEGQPQHF. Written as DNA, the CDR3 is TGCGCCAGCAGCTTGAGGGGGGGAGAAGGGCAGCCCCAGCATTTT. The entire variable domain, with the rest obtained from reference TRBV5-1 and TRBJ1-5, is as follows: KAGVTQTPRYLIKTRGQQVTLSCSPISGHRSVSWYQQTPGQGLQFLFEYFSETQRNKGNFPGRFSGRQFSNSRSEMNVSTLELGDSALYLCASSLRGGEGQPQHFGDGTRLSIL.

The genes are TRBV9 and TRBJ1-3; 11 bases align to TRBD1. With V trimmed by 4 bases and J by 3 bases, 3 bases remained unmatched. CDR1 and CDR2 (germline): SGDLS, YYNGEE. The CDR3 totals 15 residues. The CDR3 reads CASSLGQGGGNTIYF. The CDR3 bases are TGTGCCAGCAGCTTGGGACAGGGGGGTGGAAACACCATATATTTT.

This clone was observed a handful of times. The V call is TRBV6-6, the J call TRBJ2-6; the match to TRBD1 covers 7 bases. V was pared by 2 bases and J by 2 bases, with 3 bases of the junction left unmatched. CDR1 is MNHNY and CDR2 is SVGAGI in the germline V gene (reference sequence). The CDR3 sequence is 16 residues long. The DNA for the CDR3 is TGTGCCAGCAGTTACCCTCAGGGGGCTGGGGCCAACGTCCTGACTTTC. As protein: CASSYPQGAGANVLTF.

This clone was recorded a few times. The chain joins TRBV29-1 to TRBJ1-1; D is perhaps TRBD1 (6 bases). Germline assignment: CDR1 SQVTM and CDR2 ANQGSEA. The CDR3 is made up of 14 amino acids. V dropped 7 bases and J dropped 0 bases, with 15 bases sitting between them. CDR3 in DNA: TGCAGCGGTGGGCGGGGGGCCATGAACACTGAAGCTTTCTTT. Translated, it gives CSGGRGAMNTEAFF.

This chain connects TRBV11-2 to TRBJ2-7, with a weak D call TRBD2 (5 bases). Between the trimmed V and J ends, which lost 4 bases and 6 bases, there was a span of 10 bases. The CDR3 consists of 12 residues. Germline V gene lookup returns CDR1 SGHAT and CDR2 FQNNGV. CDR3 region: CASSSGFAEQYV. The CDR3 DNA reads TGTGCCAGCAGCTCGGGATTCGCCGAGCAGTACGTC.

The chain couples TRBV15 to TRBJ2-7; the match to TRBD1 covers 7 bases. V was clipped by 1 base and J by 6 bases; unmatched bases: 3. The germline CDR1 and CDR2 sequences are LNHNV and YYDKDF (reference sequence). CDR3 length: 13 residues. CDR3 amino acids: CATSRATGFEQYV. The CDR3 DNA follows: TGTGCCACCAGCAGAGCGACAGGGTTCGAGCAGTACGTC.

This clone occurred a few times. This chain links TRBV30 with TRBJ1-5; 9 nucleotides match TRBD1. This CDR3 is built from 14 residues. Germline V gene sequence: CDR1 GTSNPN, CDR2 SVGIG (reference sequence). V lost 2 bases and J lost 6; bases outside the gene matches: 5. Here the CDR3 reads CAWSPTGGGQPQHF. The CDR3 coding sequence is TGTGCCTGGAGTCCTACAGGGGGCGGTCAGCCCCAGCATTTT.

A few counts support this clone. V usage is TRBV5-4 and J usage is TRBJ2-7; the match to TRBD2 covers 12 bases. The germline V gene has CDR1 SGHNT and CDR2 YYREEE (reference sequence). The CDR3 loop spans 16 amino acids. V shed 2 bases, J shed 1 base, and the junction held 4 bases outside the gene matches. This CDR3 is CASSLGGLAGSYEQYF. The DNA for the CDR3 is TGTGCCAGCAGCTTAGGAGGACTAGCGGGGTCCTACGAGCAGTACTTC.

The chain combines TRBV10-1 with TRBJ1-4; 9 bases are a match to TRBD1. The J segment lost 5 bases and the V segment lost 5 bases, leaving 6 bases of the junction unmatched. Looked up from germline, CDR1 is WNHNN and CDR2 is SYGVQD (reference sequence). The CDR3 extends over 15 amino acids. The CDR3 sequence: CASSPGTGNNEKLFF. The CDR3 DNA reads as TGCGCCAGCAGTCCCGGGACAGGGAACAATGAAAAACTGTTTTTT.

J is TRBJ2-5 and V is TRBV9, with 8 nucleotides matching TRBD2. The germline V gene has CDR1 SGDLS and CDR2 YYNGEE. V gave up 4 bases and J gave up 5 bases; unmatched junction bases: 10. The CDR3 is 15 amino acids. CDR3 amino acids: CASSPRTGLGETQYF. The CDR3 DNA reads TGTGCCAGCAGCCCGCGGACGGGACTAGGGGAGACCCAGTACTTC.

This clone has a handful of counts. The chain joins TRBV2 to TRBJ2-3, with 9 bases fitting TRBD1. The V segment lost 8 bases and the J segment 2 bases; nucleotides outside the gene matches: 11. CDR1 SNHLY and CDR2 FYNNEI come from the germline V gene. The CDR3 covers 16 residues. DNA of the CDR3: TGTGCCAGCGAGGGTTGGACAGGGGTGTTCACAGATACGCAGTATTTT. Its translation: CASEGWTGVFTDTQYF.

This rearrangement joins TRBV5-1 to TRBJ2-5; 13 bases are shared with TRBD2. The V segment lost 3 bases and the J segment 5 bases; nucleotides outside the gene matches: 13. This CDR3 has 18 residues. Germline assignment: CDR1 SGHRS and CDR2 YFSETQ. DNA for the CDR3: TGCGCCAGCAGCTCGGGACTAGCGGGGCCGGGGGAAAGCGAGACCCAGTACTTC. It encodes CASSSGLAGPGESETQYF. The complete variable domain, with remaining parts taken from reference TRBV5-1 and TRBJ2-5, reads KAGVTQTPRYLIKTRGQQVTLSCSPISGHRSVSWYQQTPGQGLQFLFEYFSETQRNKGNFPGRFSGRQFSNSRSEMNVSTLELGDSALYLCASSSGLAGPGESETQYFGPGTRLLVL.